These 25 T cell receptor beta chains originate from one sample sequenced in a study of cytomegalovirus exposure and HLA in healthy donors. Researchers ran the PCR with 60 Vbeta and 13 Jbeta primers. Some clones are missing from TCRdb's copy, which holds only in-frame ones; the method was immunoSEQ multiplex PCR. Altogether over 200,000 clones are present, around 79% being singletons, with the ten largest covering 1.5% to 2%. The sequenced sample consisted of PBMCs. The receptors shown here come from a male donor in good health and CMV-seronegative.

CDR3: CASSPGRSYGYTF. Written as DNA, the CDR3 is TGTGCCAGCAGCCCGGGGAGAAGTTATGGCTACACCTTC. This rearrangement joins TRBV9 to TRBJ1-2; no reliable D call. The germline gives CDR1 SGDLS, CDR2 YYNGEE. V gave up 4 bases and J gave up 5 bases, with 12 bases separating them. CDR3 size: 13 residues.

The chain combines TRBV4-3 with TRBJ1-2; no clear D. There are 14 residues in the CDR3. Per germline, CDR1 LGHNA and CDR2 YSLEER. Trimming stripped 1 base from V and 8 bases from J, with 14 bases between. The CDR3 DNA reads as TGCGCCAGCAGCCAAGCAAGGCCGGGGTTAGGCTACACCTTC. The encoded protein is CASSQARPGLGYTF.

CDR3 in DNA: TGCGCCAGCAGCCAAGGGCAGGGACTCGGAAACACCATATATTTT. Protein: CASSQGQGLGNTIYF. The chain employs TRBV4-1 and TRBJ1-3, with D possibly matching TRBD1 (5 bases). The CDR3 totals 15 residues. V gave up 1 base and J gave up 4 bases, with 11 bases separating them. Germline V gives CDR1 MGHRA, CDR2 YSYEKL.

The chain has TRBV7-9 and TRBJ2-7; TRBD1 agrees at 10 bases. The germline V gene has CDR1 SEHNR and CDR2 FQNEAQ (reference sequence). The CDR3 totals 16 residues. V lost 5 bases, J lost 4 bases, and 11 bases stayed unmatched. The CDR3 loop is CASSTSTGGFRYEQYF. The CDR3 DNA reads TGTGCCAGCAGCACCTCGACAGGGGGCTTTAGGTACGAGCAGTACTTC.

The chain has TRBV19 and TRBJ2-7, with D possibly TRBD2 on 5 matching bases. The CDR3 length is 16 residues. With 3 bases removed from V and 0 bases from J, the gap between germline ends came to 15 bases. In germline, CDR1 is LNHDA, CDR2 SQIVND (reference sequence). In nucleotides, the CDR3 is TGTGCCAGTAGTATTACGGTGGCTAGCCGCTCCTACGAGCAGTACTTC. This translates into CASSITVASRSYEQYF.

This clone appeared a few times. The chain recombines TRBV21-1 with TRBJ1-5; the tabulated D call, TRBD1, remains unverified against the DNA. TRBV21-1 is shown as a pseudogene. The CDR3 sequence is 15 residues long. As DNA, the CDR3 is TGTGCCAGCAGCGGCCCGACAGTGAGCAATCAGCCCCAGCATTTT. It encodes CASSGPTVSNQPQHF.

The V and J genes are TRBV18 and TRBJ1-1, with 9 bases that match TRBD1. The CDR3 extends over 14 amino acids. V was pared by 4 bases and J by 7 bases, with 7 bases of the junction left unmatched. Germline-derived CDR1 and CDR2 are KGHSH and LQKENI. CDR3 in amino acids: CASSHDRGYGEAFF. For the CDR3, the DNA is TGTGCCAGCTCACACGACAGGGGGTACGGTGAAGCTTTCTTT.

This chain connects TRBV5-8 to TRBJ1-1, with 7 nucleotides matching TRBD1. V trimming: 4 bases; J trimming: 4 bases; junction bases outside the gene matches: 19. Germline V gene data show CDR1 as SGHTS and CDR2 as YDEGEE. The CDR3 is made up of 18 amino acids. DNA of the CDR3: TGTGCCAGCAGCACCGAGATACCGGGACAGAGAGGGGGCACTGAAGCTTTCTTT. This gives the protein CASSTEIPGQRGGTEAFF.

The V call is TRBV5-4, the J call TRBJ1-2; 11 bases line up with TRBD1. The ends lost 4 bases at V and 7 bases at J; junction bases unmatched: 9. Germline-derived CDR1 and CDR2 are SGHNT and YYREEE (reference sequence). The CDR3 runs to 15 residues. The CDR3 nucleotides are TGTGCCAGCAGCCGGGACAGGGGGGGGTCGGGTGGCTACACCTTC. Protein product: CASSRDRGGSGGYTF. The full variable domain, in which reference TRBV5-4 and TRBJ1-2 provide the parts outside the CDR3, is ETGVTQSPTHLIKTRGQQVTLRCSSQSGHNTVSWYQQALGQGPQFIFQYYREEENGRGNFPPRFSGLQFPNYSSELNVNALELDDSALYLCASSRDRGGSGGYTFGSGTRLTVV.

A single count supports this clone. The rearrangement uses TRBV4-3 and TRBJ2-7; D gene ambiguous. The CDR3 length is 15 residues. Germline-derived CDR1 and CDR2 are LGHNA and YSLEER. V was trimmed by 0 bases and J by 0 bases, leaving 9 bases between them. In DNA form, the CDR3 reads TGCGCCAGCAGCCAAGAACCGTCTAACTCCTACGAGCAGTACTTC. It specifies CASSQEPSNSYEQYF.

J is TRBJ2-4 and V is TRBV25-1; a possible D gene is TRBD1 (5 bases). Germline lookup yields CDR1 MGHDK and CDR2 SYGVNS. V lost 7 bases and J 8 bases, leaving 12 bases between the germline ends. CDR3 length: 12 residues. The CDR3 loop is CASTQGLDIQYF. The CDR3 region has the DNA TGTGCCAGCACTCAGGGATTGGACATTCAGTACTTC.

The chain couples TRBV2 to TRBJ2-7, with 12 bases matching TRBD2. V was pared by 8 bases and J by 3 bases, with 2 bases of the junction left unmatched. This CDR3 has 13 residues. The germline V gene encodes CDR1 SNHLY and CDR2 FYNNEI. The CDR3 region is CASRTSGIYEQYF. The CDR3 DNA reads as TGTGCCAGCCGGACTAGCGGGATCTACGAGCAGTACTTC.

This clone was picked up a small number of times. V and J are TRBV9 and TRBJ1-2; 7 nucleotides line up with TRBD1. V shed 0 bases and J 6 bases; nucleotides not matched to a gene: 8. The length of the CDR3 is 15 residues. Germline CDR1 and CDR2: SGDLS and YYNGEE. CDR3 nucleotides: TGTGCCAGCAGCGTAGCTACGACAGGGCTTGATGGCTACACCTTC. Translated, it gives CASSVATTGLDGYTF.

The V gene is TRBV11-3, the J gene TRBJ2-7; D is undetermined. Germline CDR1 and CDR2: SGHNT and YENEEA. This CDR3 contains 14 residues. V lost 3 bases, J lost 2 bases, and 11 bases lay in between. DNA of the CDR3: TGTGCCAGCAGCTTTAGAGATACCCCCTACGAGCAGTACTTC. Its translation: CASSFRDTPYEQYF. The whole variable domain, filled in from reference TRBV11-3 and TRBJ2-7, reads EAGVVQSPRYKIIEKKQPVAFWCNPISGHNTLYWYLQNLGQGPELLIRYENEEAVDDSQLPKDRFSAERLKGVDSTLKIQPAELGDSAVYLCASSFRDTPYEQYFGPGTRLTVT.

The chain uses TRBV5-4 and TRBJ1-2; D gene unclear. The V end was cut by 0 bases, the J end by 2 bases, with 8 bases between. The length of the CDR3 is 14 residues. Germline CDR1 and CDR2: SGHNT and YYREEE (reference sequence). CDR3 bases: TGTGCCAGCAGCTTGGAGCAAGCAAACTATGGCTACACCTTC. Amino acids: CASSLEQANYGYTF.

The gene calls are TRBV5-5 and TRBJ1-1; the match to TRBD1 covers 10 bases. J was trimmed by 0 bases and V by 4 bases; bases with no gene match: 12. This CDR3 contains 18 residues. Per the germline V gene, CDR1 is SGHKS and CDR2 is YYEKEE (reference sequence). CDR3 DNA sequence: TGTGCCAGCAGCCGAACGCGGGACAGGGGCTTCATGAACACTGAAGCTTTCTTT. Translated, it gives CASSRTRDRGFMNTEAFF.

The CDR3 nucleotides are TGTGCCAGCTCACGCAACGAGGGACAGGGGTACGAGCAGTACTTC. It translates to CASSRNEGQGYEQYF. The V and J genes are TRBV18 and TRBJ2-7; 10 nucleotides line up with TRBD1. V dropped 4 bases and J dropped 4; count of bases not matched to a gene: 7. CDR3 size: 15 residues. CDR1 KGHSH and CDR2 LQKENI come from the germline V gene.

This clone showed up just once. The chain has TRBV27 and TRBJ2-3, with a weak D call TRBD2 (6 bases). CDR1 and CDR2 from the germline V gene are MNHEY and SMNVEV (reference sequence). With 5 bases removed from V and 1 base from J, the gap between germline ends came to 16 bases. The CDR3 has 16 residues. This CDR3 reads CASSTLYPGGTDTQYF. CDR3 nucleotide sequence: TGTGCCAGCAGTACACTCTACCCGGGGGGCACAGATACGCAGTATTTT.

This chain uses TRBV19 with TRBJ1-2; TRBD1 is a possible D gene (6 bases). Germline-derived CDR1 and CDR2 are LNHDA and SQIVND (reference sequence). The ends were cut back, 0 bases at V and 5 bases at J, with 7 bases in the middle. The CDR3 spans 13 residues. The CDR3 protein is CASSIDQGYGYTF. The CDR3, as DNA: TGTGCCAGTAGTATAGATCAGGGGTATGGCTACACCTTC.

The chain is built from TRBV4-1 and TRBJ1-2; the D gene is possibly TRBD1 (5 bases). V gave up 4 bases and J gave up 2 bases, with 14 bases separating them. CDR1 and CDR2 from the germline V gene are MGHRA and YSYEKL. This CDR3 region has 15 residues. The CDR3 reads CASSRQGTLNYGYTF. CDR3 nucleotide sequence: TGCGCCAGCAGCCGCCAGGGAACTCTCAACTATGGCTACACCTTC.

The chain has TRBV6-1 and TRBJ2-3; TRBD2 might be the D (5 bases). Germline CDR1 reads MNHNS; CDR2 reads SASEGT. Trimming left V 7 bases short and J 3 bases short, with 14 bases between. The CDR3 is 14 residues long. CDR3: CASKTAGITDTQYF. The CDR3 DNA reads TGTGCCAGCAAAACTGCGGGTATAACAGATACGCAGTATTTT.

In this sample, this clone turned up once. For the CDR3, the DNA is TGTGCCAGCAGCTGGGACATTCCCCCATACGAGCAGTACTTC. Its protein is CASSWDIPPYEQYF. J is TRBJ2-5 and V is TRBV5-6; perhaps TRBD1 as D (6 bases). Near its end, the DNA agrees better with TRBJ2-7, so the J call may be wrong. CDR3 length: 14 amino acids. Germline loops: CDR1 SGHDT, CDR2 YYEEEE.

CDR3 nucleotide sequence: TGTGCCATCAGTGAGACTAGCGGACACAATGAGCAGTTCTTC. Encoded protein: CAISETSGHNEQFF. This chain uses TRBV10-3 with TRBJ2-1; 8 nucleotides agree with TRBD2. The CDR3 sequence is 14 residues long. CDR1 and CDR2 from the germline V gene are ENHRY and SYGVKD. Unmatched junction bases numbered 2, after V lost 2 bases and J lost 5 bases.

This clone was seen just once. This chain uses TRBV6-5 with TRBJ2-7, with D possibly being TRBD2 (6 bases). CDR1 MNHEY and CDR2 SVGAGI come from the germline V gene. The ends were cut back, 7 bases at V and 3 bases at J, with 13 bases in the middle. The CDR3 is made up of 13 amino acids. The DNA for the CDR3 is TGTGCCAGCACGGGACTTGGTGACTACGAGCAGTACTTC. Translating it yields CASTGLGDYEQYF.

The rearrangement joins TRBV4-1 to TRBJ2-1, with a possible D match to TRBD2 (6 bases). Germline CDR1 MGHRA, CDR2 YSYEKL. V was cut by 1 base and J by 7 bases, with 17 bases left in between. This CDR3 has 16 amino acids. The CDR3 sequence: CASSQGQLAGGNEQFF. The CDR3 coding sequence is TGCGCCAGCAGCCAAGGGCAACTAGCCGGCGGAAATGAGCAGTTCTTC.